These T cell receptor beta chains were read from a single sample in a study of shared clonotypes between healthy human individuals. Clones were read by immunoSEQ multiplex PCR, and TCRdb kept only the in-frame ones, dropping some. Seen here are about 700,000 clones, about 90% observed once, and the top ten hold 24%. The sequencing sample was made of naive CD8+ T cells sorted from blood. These receptors originate from a young man in good health. Each CDR3 is given with its conserved first and last residue. The order of the fields is V gene, CDR3 protein.

v_call: TRBV19
cdr3_aa: CASSPNGLYTEAFF

v_call: TRBV28
cdr3_aa: CASSYGGTSGIAKNIQYF

v_call: TRBV29-1
cdr3_aa: CSAHKARTKGYTF

v_call: TRBV11-2
cdr3_aa: CASSGLPDTQYF

v_call: TRBV9
cdr3_aa: CASSVVPPGFTDTQYF

v_call: TRBV7-9
cdr3_aa: CASSASLAPDTQYF

v_call: TRBV29-1
cdr3_aa: CSALTGGFYEQYF

v_call: TRBV4-3
cdr3_aa: CASSQLAWDTNSPVETQYF

v_call: TRBV13
cdr3_aa: CASSGGPRSTDTQYF

v_call: TRBV6-5
cdr3_aa: CASSYSDPQNTEAFF

v_call: TRBV7-8
cdr3_aa: CASNLMTDTQYF

v_call: TRBV10-2
cdr3_aa: CASSDGGGAYTEAFF

v_call: TRBV6-1
cdr3_aa: CAHLSGNEQFF

v_call: TRBV10-2
cdr3_aa: CASSESKGLVQYEQYF

v_call: TRBV7-2
cdr3_aa: CASSLLGSSYNEQFF

v_call: TRBV7-9
cdr3_aa: CASSTSATGEGTEAFF

v_call: TRBV5-1
cdr3_aa: CASSHRQNYEQYF

v_call: TRBV5-1
cdr3_aa: CASSLVQANTGELFF

v_call: TRBV28
cdr3_aa: CASRIYADSSGNTIYF

v_call: TRBV6-6
cdr3_aa: CASSSPTLREQFF

v_call: TRBV11-2
cdr3_aa: CASSFKGAKEQYF

v_call: TRBV28
cdr3_aa: CASSLVGISNQPQHF

v_call: TRBV19
cdr3_aa: CASSPPLGGELFF

v_call: TRBV10-3
cdr3_aa: CAISGLVTEQFF

v_call: TRBV28
cdr3_aa: CASSFFEKLFF

v_call: TRBV28
cdr3_aa: CASSLGTGWPEDTQYF

v_call: TRBV27
cdr3_aa: CASSRLADYYEQYF

v_call: TRBV28
cdr3_aa: CASSFENRGEKLFF

v_call: TRBV7-2
cdr3_aa: CASSFQVFGANVLTF

v_call: TRBV28
cdr3_aa: CASAGAYEQYF

v_call: TRBV29-1
cdr3_aa: CSVEGLQGEAYEQYF

v_call: TRBV7-6
cdr3_aa: CASSRRAGESTDTQYF

v_call: TRBV27
cdr3_aa: CASSLSGKEQFF

v_call: TRBV11-3
cdr3_aa: CASMETQYF

v_call: TRBV5-4
cdr3_aa: CASNLDSSATDTQYF

v_call: TRBV7-9
cdr3_aa: CASSLDTREQYF

v_call: TRBV7-3
cdr3_aa: CASSSGSEQFF

v_call: TRBV7-9
cdr3_aa: CASSPPLQGSSSGNTIYF

v_call: TRBV28
cdr3_aa: CASSLRRGGETQYF